A selection of T cell receptor beta chains follows, all from one sample in a study of HIV-infected patients and healthy controls. One entry per CDR3 protein, called by TCRdb with MiXCR from the 5' RACE reads. This table has several thousand distinct CDR3 sequences, about 7.4% appearing once. The material was blood, obtained during antiretroviral therapy. These receptors were collected from an adult with HIV infection. Both conserved end residues are part of each CDR3. A D gene is named only where the DNA matches it firmly. Part of the rows lack a size; the others show once, few, many or a class for expanded clones.

j_call	clone_size	d_call	v_call	cdr3_nt	cdr3_aa
TRBJ2-1	many	-	TRBV20-1	TGCAGTGTCTACCCGGGGCCAAAAGGTGGGAATGAGCAGTTCTTC	CSVYPGPKGGNEQFF
TRBJ2-3	medium-sized	TRBD2	TRBV20-1	TGCAGTGCTCCGAGGGGGACTAGCGGGATGAAAGATACGCAGTATTTT	CSAPRGTSGMKDTQYF
TRBJ2-7	many	-	TRBV7-6	TGTGCCAGCAGCTTAGAGGAGGGAGAGCAGTACTTC	CASSLEEGEQYF
TRBJ2-1	medium-sized	TRBD1	TRBV2	TGTGCCAGCAGTTACAGGGGCCTGGGGAATGAGCAGTTCTTC	CASSYRGLGNEQFF
TRBJ2-7	-	-	TRBV6-1	TGTGCCAGCAGTGAAAATGCGGGCCCCTACGAGCAGTACTTC	CASSENAGPYEQYF
TRBJ2-1	medium-sized	TRBD2	TRBV28	TGTGCCAGCAGCCCCGGGACTAGCGGGGGCTCGGATGGGAGCTCCTACAATGAGCAGTTCTTC	CASSPGTSGGSDGSSYNEQFF
TRBJ1-1	few	-	TRBV5-5	TGTGCCAGCAGCTGGGCAGAGAACACTGAAGCTTTCTTT	CASSWAENTEAFF
TRBJ2-3	medium-sized	-	TRBV27	TGTGCCAGCAGTCCTGTGGGGGGCCTAAGATTGACAGATACGCAGTATTTT	CASSPVGGLRLTDTQYF
TRBJ1-5	many	-	TRBV12-3/TRBV12-4	TGTGCCAGCAGTGCCGACAGCAGCAATCAGCCCCAGCATTTT	CASSADSSNQPQHF
TRBJ2-1	few	-	TRBV19	TGTGCCAGTAGTATTACCGTGTACAATGAGCAGTTCTTC	CASSITVYNEQFF
TRBJ2-5	many	TRBD1	TRBV7-8	TGTGCCAGCAGCAACGGACAGGGAGGATGGGAGACCCAGTACTTC	CASSNGQGGWETQYF
TRBJ2-1	medium-sized	TRBD2	TRBV5-1	TGCGCCAGCAGGCTAGCGGGAGTGGAGTACAATGAGCAGTTCTTC	CASRLAGVEYNEQFF
TRBJ2-3	many	-	TRBV10-1	TGCGCCAGCAGTCCCACAACAGGAAAGAGGACAGATACGCAGTATTTT	CASSPTTGKRTDTQYF
TRBJ2-7	medium-sized	-	TRBV5-1	TGCGCCAGCAGGAGGGACATCCCCTACGAGCAGTACTTC	CASRRDIPYEQYF
TRBJ1-4	medium-sized	-	TRBV7-2	TGTGCCAGCAGCTTACCGGGAGGTGAAAAACTGTTTTTT	CASSLPGGEKLFF
TRBJ2-3	-	-	TRBV12-3/TRBV12-4	TGTGCCAGCAGGGGGCAAACAGGGTTTCCTCAGGCAGATACGCAGTATTTT	CASRGQTGFPQADTQYF
TRBJ2-3	medium-sized	TRBD2	TRBV25-1	TGTGCCAGCAGTGAATTCACGGGAGGGGGAGATACGCAGTATTTT	CASSEFTGGGDTQYF
TRBJ1-1	-	-	TRBV20-1	TGCAGTGCTAGATCGTTTCGACAAACTGAAGCTTTCTTT	CSARSFRQTEAFF
TRBJ2-7	medium-sized	-	TRBV11-2	TGTGCCAGCAGCGCAGCCGGGACTTTGGCGTACGAGCAGTACTTC	CASSAAGTLAYEQYF
TRBJ2-1	few	-	TRBV7-6	TGTGCCAGCAGCTCCGGACCTAATGAGCAGTTCTTC	CASSSGPNEQFF
TRBJ2-1	few	-	TRBV5-1	TGCGCCAGCAGCCCGTCCTCGCTCGCCTCCTACAATGAGCAGTTCTTC	CASSPSSLASYNEQFF
TRBJ2-5	many	TRBD2	TRBV30	TGTGCCTGGAGTGGGGGCGGGAGAGAGACCCAGTACTTC	CAWSGGGRETQYF
TRBJ2-7	medium-sized	-	TRBV28	TGTGCCAGCAGTTTCAACTACGAGCAGTACTTC	CASSFNYEQYF
TRBJ1-1	medium-sized	TRBD1	TRBV5-1	TGCGCCAGCAGCATGGACAGGGGGCAGACTGAAGCTTTCTTT	CASSMDRGQTEAFF
TRBJ2-7	medium-sized	TRBD1	TRBV12-3/TRBV12-4	TGTGCCAGCAGGGGGGACAGCCACGAGCAGTACTTC	CASRGDSHEQYF
TRBJ1-2	many	-	TRBV19	TGTGCCAGTAGTGGTCCCGGGACATTCCCTCACTATGGCTACACCTTC	CASSGPGTFPHYGYTF
TRBJ2-2	many	TRBD2	TRBV14	TGTGCCAGCAGCCAAGATCGGGGGGGCTCGCGCACCGGGGAGCTGTTTTTT	CASSQDRGGSRTGELFF
TRBJ2-7	-	-	TRBV5-4	TGTGCCAGCAGCTTGGGATATGGAGGGAGGAGCGAGCAGTACTTC	CASSLGYGGRSEQYF
TRBJ1-3	medium-sized	-	TRBV19	TGTGCCAGTACTACAGGGAACTCCCGAAACACCATATATTTT	CASTTGNSRNTIYF
TRBJ2-7	-	-	TRBV7-8	TGTGCCAGCACCTCCGCCTACGAGCAGTACTTC	CASTSAYEQYF
TRBJ1-1	many	-	TRBV3-1	TGTGCCAGCAGGCTCCAGGAAGGCACTGAAGCTTTCTTT	CASRLQEGTEAFF
TRBJ1-2	many	-	TRBV5-4	TGTGCCAGCAGCGCGGACAGTAACTATGGCTACACCTTC	CASSADSNYGYTF
TRBJ2-3	medium-sized	TRBD2	TRBV7-8	TGTGCCAGCAGCCCCCGGACTAGCGGAGACACAGATACGCATTATTTT	CASSPRTSGDTDTHYF
TRBJ2-3	medium-sized	TRBD2	TRBV6-1	TGTGCCAGCAGTACCTCTAGCGGGGGGGGGCCAGATACGCAGTATTTT	CASSTSSGGGPDTQYF
TRBJ1-5	many	-	TRBV12-3/TRBV12-4	TGTGCCAGCAGTGAATTACAGGTGGATCAGCCCCAGCATTTT	CASSELQVDQPQHF
TRBJ2-7	few	-	TRBV29-1	TGCAGCGCCCTGACCGTGGCCTACGAGCAGTACTTC	CSALTVAYEQYF
TRBJ1-2	medium-sized	-	TRBV6-2/TRBV6-3	TGTGCCAGCAGTTGGCAGGGACAAGGCGGCTACACCTTC	CASSWQGQGGYTF
TRBJ2-3	medium-sized	-	TRBV5-4	TGTGCCAGCAGCTTGCTCGAGGAGGGGGCTAGCACAGATACGCAGTATTTT	CASSLLEEGASTDTQYF
TRBJ2-2	many	-	TRBV7-9	TGTGCCAGCAGCGAACCTTTCATGAACACCGGGGAGCTGTTTTTT	CASSEPFMNTGELFF
TRBJ2-3	-	-	TRBV2	TGTGCCAGCAGTAATCCGGGACATGGTCGGTATACGCAGTATTTT	CASSNPGHGRYTQYF
TRBJ2-7	medium-sized	-	TRBV21-1	TGTGCCAGCAACCCGCGGACTTGCCTGCCGCAGTACTTC	CASNPRTCLPQYF
TRBJ2-1	medium-sized	TRBD2	TRBV6-5	TGTGCCAGCAGTTACCGTCTGACTAGCGGGGGGAACAATGAGCAGTTCTTC	CASSYRLTSGGNNEQFF
TRBJ2-3	many	TRBD1	TRBV24-1	TGTGCCACCAGTGATACCCGACAGGGTTCTAGCACAGATACGCAGTATTTT	CATSDTRQGSSTDTQYF
TRBJ2-3	many	TRBD2	TRBV19	TGTGCCACCGCGATAGCGGGAGTCGCAGATACGCAGTATTTT	CATAIAGVADTQYF
TRBJ2-4	medium-sized	TRBD1	TRBV12-3/TRBV12-4	TGTGCCAGCAGTCTCGCCGGTTGGGGGACAGGATCGAAAAACATTCAGTACTTC	CASSLAGWGTGSKNIQYF
TRBJ2-2	medium-sized	-	TRBV2	TGTGCCAGCAGTGACCCAGACAGCCTAAAATCGAACACCGGGGAGCTGTTTTTT	CASSDPDSLKSNTGELFF
TRBJ2-3	-	-	TRBV5-6	TGTGCCAGCAGCTCCCACCGGGACAGCACAGATACGCAGTATTTT	CASSSHRDSTDTQYF
TRBJ2-1	medium-sized	-	TRBV12-5	TGTGCTAGTGGTTTGTCCGGACAGCTCGGTGAGCAGTTCTTC	CASGLSGQLGEQFF
TRBJ2-5	medium-sized	TRBD2	TRBV20-1	TGCAGTGCTAGAGAACCCCTAGCGGGCCCTCAAGAGACCCAGTACTTC	CSAREPLAGPQETQYF
TRBJ2-3	medium-sized	-	TRBV2	TGTGCCAGCAGTGATTACAGCACAGATACGCAGTATTTT	CASSDYSTDTQYF
TRBJ2-2	medium-sized	TRBD2	TRBV29-1	TGCAGCGTTAGAATGGGGACTAGCGGGATAGGCGGGGAGCTGTTTTTT	CSVRMGTSGIGGELFF
TRBJ2-5	medium-sized	-	TRBV7-9	TGTGCCAGCAGTCACACAGGACCGCCGTCGGAGACCCAGTACTTC	CASSHTGPPSETQYF
TRBJ2-3	medium-sized	-	TRBV20-1	TGCAGTGCTAGAGATTCAAGCGGCACAGATACGCAGTATTTT	CSARDSSGTDTQYF
TRBJ2-5	few	-	TRBV5-4	TGTGCCAGCAGCTTGTCAAGTCAAGAGACCCAGTACTTC	CASSLSSQETQYF